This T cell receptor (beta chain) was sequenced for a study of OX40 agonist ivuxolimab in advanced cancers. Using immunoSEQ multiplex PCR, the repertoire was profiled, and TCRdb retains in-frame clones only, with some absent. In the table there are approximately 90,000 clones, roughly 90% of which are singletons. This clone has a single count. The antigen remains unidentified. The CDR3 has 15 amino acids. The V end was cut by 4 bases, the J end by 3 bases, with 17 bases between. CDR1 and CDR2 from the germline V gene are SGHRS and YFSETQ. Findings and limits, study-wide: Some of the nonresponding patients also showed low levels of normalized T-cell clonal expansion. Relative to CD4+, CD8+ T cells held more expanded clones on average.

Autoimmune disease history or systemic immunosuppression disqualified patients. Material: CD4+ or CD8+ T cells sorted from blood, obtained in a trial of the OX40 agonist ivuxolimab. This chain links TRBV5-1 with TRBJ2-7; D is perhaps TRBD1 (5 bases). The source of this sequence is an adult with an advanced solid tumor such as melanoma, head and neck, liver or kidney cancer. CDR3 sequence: CASSPDGHANYEQYF. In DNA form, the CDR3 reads TGCGCCAGCAGCCCGGACGGACATGCAAACTACGAGCAGTACTTC.